This is a list of T cell receptor beta chains from one sample in a study of chemoradiotherapy in HPV16-positive cancers. Sequencing used immunoSEQ multiplex PCR; TCRdb keeps in-frame clones, though not all of them. The data contain 8,000 or so clones, 71% of them singletons. The sample was gathered from a patient who underwent chemoradiotherapy. The receptors stem from a human donor with HPV-associated anogenital cancer. The CDR3 runs from the conserved cysteine through the conserved F or W. D genes are given only for firm matches. Clone size appears in some rows only: once, few, many, or a class for an expanded clone.

>TRBJ2-5|TRBD1|TRBV2|NA
TGTGCCAGCAGTGAAGCGCTGACAGGGGGTCCCCAAGAGACCCAGTACTTC
CASSEALTGGPQETQYF
>TRBJ1-5|NA|TRBV6-6|NA
TGTGCCAGCAGTTACTCCACGAGGCGGCCCCAGCATTTT
CASSYSTRRPQHF
>TRBJ2-1|TRBD2|TRBV2|NA
TGTGCCAGCAGTGAAAGGTACACTAGCGGTGAGCAGTTCTTC
CASSERYTSGEQFF
>TRBJ1-1|NA|TRBV7-2|NA
TGTGCCAGCAGCGCACAGCTCATACAGGGTGGCAAAGCTTTCTTT
CASSAQLIQGGKAFF
>TRBJ1-2|NA|TRBV11-2|NA
TGTGCCAGCAGCTTAGTTTCGGGGGATGGCTACACCTTC
CASSLVSGDGYTF
>TRBJ1-5|TRBD1|TRBV28|NA
TGTGCCAGCAGTTTAAGGTGGGGACAGGGGGCTTATCAGCCCCAGCATTTT
CASSLRWGQGAYQPQHF
>TRBJ2-1|NA|TRBV27|NA
TGTGCCAGCAGTTTAAGCGAGGTGCGCTCCTACAATGAGCAGTTCTTC
CASSLSEVRSYNEQFF
>TRBJ2-5|TRBD1|TRBV5-1|once
TGCGCCAGCAGCTTGTATAGGGGGCATGAGACCCAGTACTTC
CASSLYRGHETQYF
>TRBJ2-1|TRBD1|TRBV11-3|NA
TGTGCCAGCAGCCCCGGGACAGGGTACAATGAGCAGTTCTTC
CASSPGTGYNEQFF
>TRBJ2-2|NA|TRBV28|NA
TGTGCCAGTGTTGGAATTACCTTAACCGGGGAGCTGTTTTTT
CASVGITLTGELFF
>TRBJ2-3|NA|TRBV10-2|NA
TGCGCCAGCAGTGAGGGTACCTACACAGATACGCAGTATTTT
CASSEGTYTDTQYF
>TRBJ1-1|TRBD1|TRBV28|NA
TGTGCCTCGATTAACAGGGGATCTGAAGCTTTCTTT
CASINRGSEAFF
>TRBJ1-5|NA|TRBV4-3|NA
TGCGCCAGCAGCCAAGATTCCCATATACAGGGTCAGCCCCAGCATTTT
CASSQDSHIQGQPQHF
>TRBJ2-7|NA|TRBV29-1|NA
TGCAGCGCCCGGACGGACCTCCTGGGGGAGCAGTACTTC
CSARTDLLGEQYF
>TRBJ1-2|NA|TRBV10-2|NA
TGCGCCAGCAGTGAGTACGCAGAGTACTATGGCTACACCTTC
CASSEYAEYYGYTF
>TRBJ1-2|TRBD1|TRBV4-1|NA
TGCGCCAGCAGCCAAAGGGGGACAGGGAACGATGGCTACACCTTC
CASSQRGTGNDGYTF
>TRBJ2-1|TRBD2|TRBV5-1|NA
TGCGCCAGCAGCTCCCGAGGGACTAGCGGGGGGGCCGAGCAGTTCTTC
CASSSRGTSGGAEQFF
>TRBJ1-6|TRBD1|TRBV5-6|NA
TGTGCCAGCAGCCTTCGGACAGGGGGCGGTTGGGATTCACCCCTCCACTTT
CASSLRTGGGWDSPLHF
>TRBJ1-1|NA|TRBV5-1|NA
TGCGCCAGCAGCCAACTTACAGGGTTCTCCACTGAAGCTTTCTTT
CASSQLTGFSTEAFF
>TRBJ2-1|NA|TRBV9|few
TGTGCCAGCAGCGTAGGCGTTGAGCAGTTCTTC
CASSVGVEQFF
>TRBJ1-4|TRBD1|TRBV7-9|NA
TGTGCCAGCCAGGGGGTGCTCTGGGAAAAACTGTTTTTT
CASQGVLWEKLFF
>TRBJ1-3|TRBD1|TRBV7-2|few
TGTGCCAGCAGCCCGACAGGGTCTGGAAACACCATATATTTT
CASSPTGSGNTIYF